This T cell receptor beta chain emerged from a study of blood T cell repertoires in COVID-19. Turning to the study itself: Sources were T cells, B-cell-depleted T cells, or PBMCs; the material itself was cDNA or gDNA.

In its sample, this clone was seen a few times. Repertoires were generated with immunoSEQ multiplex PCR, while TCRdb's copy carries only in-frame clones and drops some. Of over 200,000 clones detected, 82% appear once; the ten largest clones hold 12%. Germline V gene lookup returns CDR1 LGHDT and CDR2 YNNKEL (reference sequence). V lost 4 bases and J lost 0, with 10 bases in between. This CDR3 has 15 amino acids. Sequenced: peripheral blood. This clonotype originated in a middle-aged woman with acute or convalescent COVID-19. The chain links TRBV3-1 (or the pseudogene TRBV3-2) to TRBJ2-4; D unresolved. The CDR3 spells CASSLRHLAKNIQYF. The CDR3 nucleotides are TGTGCCAGCAGCCTCCGACATCTAGCCAAAAACATTCAGTACTTC.